The rows below give T cell receptor beta chains drawn from one sample of a study of vaccination and CD4 T cells after COVID-19. Antigens for these TCRs are unknown. One entry per CDR3 protein results from TCRdb running MiXCR on the PCR reads. The data show some 13,000 distinct CDR3 sequences, with 25% to 30% seen just once and approximately 8% held by the top ten. Material: CD4+ T cells from blood, cultured in vitro. The receptor set was obtained from a human donor who had recovered from COVID-19. CDR3s include the opening cysteine and the closing phenylalanine or tryptophan. The D gene is left open where the match is weak. A clone size is listed for some rows: how often the clone was seen (once, few, many), or a class if it is expanded.

size: .
V: TRBV2
D: TRBD1
J: TRBJ2-7
DNA: TGTGCCAGCAGTGATAGGCCCCCGGGACAGACCTACTACGAGCAGTACTTC
CDR3: CASSDRPPGQTYYEQYF

size: few
V: TRBV2
D: .
J: TRBJ2-3
DNA: TGTGCCAGCAGAGAGGCAACCACAGATACGCAGTATTTT
CDR3: CASREATTDTQYF

size: few
V: TRBV6-1
D: .
J: TRBJ1-6
DNA: TGTGCCAGCAGCACCCGGGGGAGCTCCTATAATTCACCCCTCCACTTT
CDR3: CASSTRGSSYNSPLHF

size: few
V: TRBV27
D: .
J: TRBJ1-5
DNA: TGTGCCAGCAGTCGGACGGTGAATCAGCCCCAGCATTTT
CDR3: CASSRTVNQPQHF

size: .
V: TRBV1
D: .
J: TRBJ2-7
DNA: TGCACCAGCAGCCAAAGGGGCCGGGGGGCCCTATACGAGCAGTACTTC
CDR3: CTSSQRGRGALYEQYF

size: .
V: TRBV30
D: TRBD1
J: TRBJ1-5
DNA: TGTGCCTGGAGTTCTACACTTGGACAGGGGGCCCAGCATTTT
CDR3: CAWSSTLGQGAQHF

size: .
V: TRBV4-1
D: TRBD1
J: TRBJ1-5
DNA: TGCGCCAGCAGCCAATCACAGGGGAAGAGCAATCAGCCCCAGCATTTT
CDR3: CASSQSQGKSNQPQHF

size: .
V: TRBV5-1
D: TRBD1
J: TRBJ1-1
DNA: TGCGCCAGCAGACCCGGACAGGGACGACTAGAGAACACTGAAGCTTTCTTT
CDR3: CASRPGQGRLENTEAFF

size: .
V: TRBV18
D: .
J: TRBJ1-2
DNA: TGTGCCAGCTCACTTGCGCAGGGAAACTATGGCTACACCTTC
CDR3: CASSLAQGNYGYTF

size: few
V: TRBV10-3
D: .
J: TRBJ2-2
DNA: TGTGCCATCAGTCCAGCCGGGGGGCCCGGGGAGCTGTTTTTT
CDR3: CAISPAGGPGELFF

size: few
V: TRBV10-3
D: TRBD1
J: TRBJ1-1
DNA: TGTGCCATCAGTGAGTCGACAGGGAATATGAACACTGAAGCTTTCTTT
CDR3: CAISESTGNMNTEAFF

size: .
V: TRBV18
D: .
J: TRBJ1-2
DNA: TGTGCCAGCTCACCACCCCTCCTAGTAGGCGTCTATGGCTACACCTTC
CDR3: CASSPPLLVGVYGYTF

size: .
V: TRBV2
D: .
J: TRBJ2-7
DNA: TGTGCCAGCAGTGAAGGGTTCGGACAGACAATCAGCTCCTACGAGCAGTACTTC
CDR3: CASSEGFGQTISSYEQYF

size: few
V: TRBV10-3
D: TRBD1
J: TRBJ1-1
DNA: TGTGCCATCAGAGACAGGGGGGACACTGAAGCTTTCTTT
CDR3: CAIRDRGDTEAFF

size: few
V: TRBV20-1
D: TRBD1
J: TRBJ1-4
DNA: TGCAGTGCTAGGGACAGGGGGGGTAATGAAAAACTGTTTTTT
CDR3: CSARDRGGNEKLFF

size: .
V: TRBV5-1
D: TRBD2
J: TRBJ2-7
DNA: TGCGCCAGCAGCTCGGGACTAGCGGGGGACTACGAGCAGTACTTC
CDR3: CASSSGLAGDYEQYF

size: .
V: TRBV6-5
D: .
J: TRBJ1-2
DNA: TGTGCCAGCAGTTATGACAGTGGGGTTTATGGCTACACCTTC
CDR3: CASSYDSGVYGYTF

size: .
V: TRBV5-1
D: .
J: TRBJ2-2
DNA: TGCGCCAGCAGCGCGGGGAGCTCCGCGAACACCGGGGAGCTGTTTTTT
CDR3: CASSAGSSANTGELFF

size: .
V: TRBV4-3
D: .
J: TRBJ1-1
DNA: TGCGCCAGCAGCCTCGGGGGTGGAGGGGCGCTCACTGAAGCTTTCTTT
CDR3: CASSLGGGGALTEAFF

size: few
V: TRBV29-1
D: .
J: TRBJ2-7
DNA: TGCAGCGTTGAAGTAACCGGCCTCTACGAGCAGTACTTC
CDR3: CSVEVTGLYEQYF

size: few
V: TRBV2
D: TRBD1
J: TRBJ1-5
DNA: TGTGCCAGCAGTGGACAGGGTGTAAGCAATCAGCCCCAGCATTTT
CDR3: CASSGQGVSNQPQHF

size: few
V: TRBV6-2/TRBV6-3
D: TRBD1
J: TRBJ1-2
DNA: TGTGCCAGCGGGGACAGTGGTGGCTACACCTTC
CDR3: CASGDSGGYTF

size: few
V: TRBV30
D: .
J: TRBJ2-7
DNA: TGTGCCTGGAGTACCCCCCTGACTAGTCGGCGAGAGCAGTACTTC
CDR3: CAWSTPLTSRREQYF

size: medium-sized
V: TRBV5-1
D: .
J: TRBJ1-5
DNA: TGCGCCAGCAGCTTGGGGGACAACACCAATCAGCCCCAGCATTTT
CDR3: CASSLGDNTNQPQHF

size: few
V: TRBV12-3/TRBV12-4
D: .
J: TRBJ1-5
DNA: TGTGCCAGCAGTTTGAATGACGGGTCTACGGAGCCCCAGCATTTT
CDR3: CASSLNDGSTEPQHF

size: .
V: TRBV7-3
D: .
J: TRBJ2-1
DNA: TGCGCCAGCAGCCAAGGAGGTACCTCCTACAATGAGCAGTTCTTC
CDR3: CASSQGGTSYNEQFF

size: few
V: TRBV19
D: .
J: TRBJ1-2
DNA: TGTGCCAGTAGTATAGGTCACAGTAACTATGGCTACACCTTC
CDR3: CASSIGHSNYGYTF

size: .
V: TRBV18
D: TRBD1
J: TRBJ1-1
DNA: TGTGCCAGCTCACCACCAGGGGGCTGGAACACTGAAGCTTTCTTT
CDR3: CASSPPGGWNTEAFF

size: .
V: TRBV7-9
D: .
J: TRBJ1-2
DNA: TGTGCCAGCAGCCCGGACAGCTATGGCTACACCTTC
CDR3: CASSPDSYGYTF

size: few
V: TRBV4-2
D: .
J: TRBJ2-2
DNA: TGTGCCAGCAGCCAAGATAGCGTCGGACTGGGGGAGCTGTTTTTT
CDR3: CASSQDSVGLGELFF

size: once
V: TRBV30
D: TRBD2
J: TRBJ2-5
DNA: TGTGCCTGGAGCGCATGGCGGGGGGACCAAGAGACCCAGTACTTC
CDR3: CAWSAWRGDQETQYF

size: .
V: TRBV6-5
D: .
J: TRBJ1-2
DNA: TGTGCCAGCAGTTACTCGATTGGCAGAAACTATGGCTACACCTTC
CDR3: CASSYSIGRNYGYTF

size: .
V: TRBV5-1
D: .
J: TRBJ2-1
DNA: TGCGCCAGCAGCTTGGAGCGGGACACCTACAATGAGCAGTTCTTC
CDR3: CASSLERDTYNEQFF

size: .
V: TRBV7-2
D: TRBD2
J: TRBJ2-2
DNA: TGTGCCAGCAGCTTTTCCAGCGGGGGGGCCGGGGAGCTGTTTTTT
CDR3: CASSFSSGGAGELFF

size: .
V: TRBV6-4
D: .
J: TRBJ1-1
DNA: TGTGCCAGCAGACGACAGGAGGGGAACACTGAAGCTTTCTTT
CDR3: CASRRQEGNTEAFF

size: .
V: TRBV7-9
D: .
J: TRBJ2-7
DNA: TGTGCCAGCAGCCGCGGGGGCGGAGACGAGCAGTACTTC
CDR3: CASSRGGGDEQYF

size: .
V: TRBV6-5
D: .
J: TRBJ2-5
DNA: TGTGCCAGCAGTTCCGCGGGTGGGGGGGCGGAGACCCAGTACTTC
CDR3: CASSSAGGGAETQYF

size: .
V: TRBV29-1
D: .
J: TRBJ1-2
DNA: TGCAGCGTTGGGGGGACCTATGGCTACACCTTC
CDR3: CSVGGTYGYTF

size: .
V: TRBV30
D: .
J: TRBJ1-6
DNA: TGTGCCTGGAGTAAACAGGGTAATTCACCCCTCCACTTT
CDR3: CAWSKQGNSPLHF

size: .
V: TRBV5-1
D: TRBD1
J: TRBJ2-7
DNA: TGCGCCAGCCGTTTTTGGGACAGGTCCTACGAGCAGTACTTC
CDR3: CASRFWDRSYEQYF

size: few
V: TRBV19
D: TRBD1
J: TRBJ1-2
DNA: TGTGCCAGCGACGCCGGGACAGGGGTTGGCTACACCTTC
CDR3: CASDAGTGVGYTF

size: .
V: TRBV7-2
D: .
J: TRBJ2-3
DNA: TGTGCCAGCAGCTTAGTTGATACAGATACGCAGTATTTT
CDR3: CASSLVDTDTQYF

size: few
V: TRBV4-1
D: TRBD2
J: TRBJ2-7
DNA: TGCGCCAGCAGCCAAGATCACCTAGCGGGGGCCTTGCCATTCTACTCCTACGAGCAGTACTTC
CDR3: CASSQDHLAGALPFYSYEQYF

size: few
V: TRBV24-1
D: .
J: TRBJ2-1
DNA: TGTGCCACCAGTGATTTATTTTCCGTCTCCTACAATGAGCAGTTCTTC
CDR3: CATSDLFSVSYNEQFF

size: .
V: TRBV6-1
D: .
J: TRBJ1-1
DNA: TGTGCCAGCAGCCTCGTAAGGGGCACTGAAGCTTTCTTT
CDR3: CASSLVRGTEAFF

size: few
V: TRBV6-1
D: .
J: TRBJ1-2
DNA: TGTGCCAGCAGACAGACCGGGACTGCCTATGGCTACACCTTC
CDR3: CASRQTGTAYGYTF

size: few
V: TRBV6-5
D: .
J: TRBJ1-5
DNA: TGTGCCAGCAGTTACGATGGGTTTCAGCCCCAGCATTTT
CDR3: CASSYDGFQPQHF

size: few
V: TRBV24-1
D: TRBD1
J: TRBJ2-2
DNA: TGTGCCACCAGTGATCCGGGACAGGGGGATACCGGGGAGCTGTTTTTT
CDR3: CATSDPGQGDTGELFF

size: .
V: TRBV6-1
D: .
J: TRBJ1-2
DNA: TGTGCCAGCAGTGAAAAGGGAGGGATGGGTGGCTACACCTTC
CDR3: CASSEKGGMGGYTF

size: few
V: TRBV29-1
D: .
J: TRBJ1-2
DNA: TGCAGCGTTGAAGATCGTCTCAGATATGGCTACACCTTC
CDR3: CSVEDRLRYGYTF

size: .
V: TRBV2
D: TRBD1
J: TRBJ2-7
DNA: TGTGCCAGCAGAAGACAGGGGGGAAACTACGAGCAGTACTTC
CDR3: CASRRQGGNYEQYF

size: few
V: TRBV20-1
D: TRBD2
J: TRBJ2-3
DNA: TGCAGTGCTGGATTAGCGGGGGGGCGTCTGATAGATACGCAGTATTTT
CDR3: CSAGLAGGRLIDTQYF

size: .
V: TRBV2
D: TRBD2
J: TRBJ2-1
DNA: TGTGCCAGCAGTATTACGGGGACTAAGCCCTACGATGAGCAGTTCTTC
CDR3: CASSITGTKPYDEQFF

size: medium-sized
V: TRBV11-3
D: .
J: TRBJ2-7
DNA: TGTGCCAGCACCCCGGGAGCAGAGCTTGGGGAGCAGTACTTC
CDR3: CASTPGAELGEQYF